These T cell receptor beta chains were read from a single sample in a study of Ad26.COV2.S vaccination and SARS-CoV-2 variants. Method: immunoSEQ multiplex PCR; TCRdb's copy keeps in-frame clones and lacks some. This sample has approximately 280,000 clones, with about 87% found just once. Specimen: peripheral blood, collected in a trial of Ad26.COV2.S vaccine versus placebo. Source of these receptors: a person between 18 and 60 years old who received the Ad26.COV2.S COVID-19 vaccine or a placebo. Both conserved end residues are part of each CDR3. D genes are given only for firm matches. Where a row states a size, it is once, few, many or the class of an expanded clone; other rows omit it.

CDR3nt | CDR3aa | abundance | d_gene | j_gene | v_gene
TGTGCCAGCAGCCTCCGGGACATCGATAATTCACCCCTCCACTTT | CASSLRDIDNSPLHF | NA | NA | TRBJ1-6 | TRBV7-2
TGTGCCACCAGCCGGGACAGTCGCACAGATACGCAGTATTTT | CATSRDSRTDTQYF | NA | TRBD1 | TRBJ2-3 | TRBV24-1
TGTGCCACTGCCAGCCGGGACGGAGGGTTGGGAGCATATGGCTACACCTTC | CATASRDGGLGAYGYTF | NA | NA | TRBJ1-2 | TRBV19
TGTGCCAGCGGCTTTAGCGGGGCCACCCGGGCCGGGGAGCTGTTTTTT | CASGFSGATRAGELFF | NA | TRBD2 | TRBJ2-2 | TRBV2
TGTGCCAGTAGTATTAGCTCTGGATGGGACAGCTACTACGAGCAGTACTTC | CASSISSGWDSYYEQYF | NA | TRBD1 | TRBJ2-7 | TRBV19
TGTGCCAGCAGCCCCCTCAGGATGGGGGTTGGCACAGATACGCAGTATTTT | CASSPLRMGVGTDTQYF | NA | NA | TRBJ2-3 | TRBV14
TGTGCCAGCAGCGTAGCGGGGGCGGGGGCGACCTTGCATGAGCAGTTCTTC | CASSVAGAGATLHEQFF | NA | NA | TRBJ2-1 | TRBV9
TGTGCCAGCAGCTTGGGCACAGAAAATGAAAAACTGTTTTTT | CASSLGTENEKLFF | NA | NA | TRBJ1-4 | TRBV5-4
TGTGCCAGCAGCTTCGGGAGACAGGGGGGTTACGAGCAGTTCTTC | CASSFGRQGGYEQFF | NA | TRBD1 | TRBJ2-1 | TRBV5-4
TGTGCCAGCAGTCCGGACAGGGTCTATGGCTACACCTTC | CASSPDRVYGYTF | NA | TRBD1 | TRBJ1-2 | TRBV12-3/TRBV12-4
TGTGCCAGCAGCTTGGAGACAGGAGACCAAGAGACCCAGTACTTC | CASSLETGDQETQYF | many | NA | TRBJ2-5 | TRBV5-6
TGTGCCAGCTCCCTCGGAGGGGGGGGGAATGAGCAGTTCTTC | CASSLGGGGNEQFF | NA | NA | TRBJ2-1 | TRBV27
TGTGCCAGCAGACGGACAGGCGACAACTATGGCTACACCTTC | CASRRTGDNYGYTF | NA | TRBD1 | TRBJ1-2 | TRBV19
TGTGCCAGCAGTACCGGGACGGTGGGCTCTGGAAACACCATATATTTT | CASSTGTVGSGNTIYF | NA | NA | TRBJ1-3 | TRBV28
TGTGCCAGCTCACCACCGTGGGGGACAGGAGCCTACGAGCAGTACTTC | CASSPPWGTGAYEQYF | few | TRBD1 | TRBJ2-7 | TRBV18
TGTGCCAGCATGTTTGGGGGAATGGACTATGGCTACACCTTC | CASMFGGMDYGYTF | NA | NA | TRBJ1-2 | TRBV6-5
TGCAGTGCTAGGAGCCCTAGCGAGCAGTTCTTC | CSARSPSEQFF | NA | NA | TRBJ2-1 | TRBV20-1
TGTGCCAGCAGCTTAGGGCGGGGGCTAGGGGGCTACACCTTC | CASSLGRGLGGYTF | NA | NA | TRBJ1-2 | TRBV7-8
TGTGCCAGCAGCTTAGTAGGGGTTAATGAAAAACTGTTTTTT | CASSLVGVNEKLFF | NA | NA | TRBJ1-4 | TRBV11-2
TGCGCCAGCAGCCAAGAGGTGCGGGCCAATCAGCCCCAGCATTTT | CASSQEVRANQPQHF | NA | NA | TRBJ1-5 | TRBV4-3